These 3 T cell receptor beta chains came from one sample sequenced in a study of T-cell memory formation after mild COVID-19. TCRdb reprocessed the 5' RACE reads via MiXCR and lists one record per CDR3 protein. There are approximately 580,000 distinct CDR3 sequences in the sample; roughly 22% occur only once, and around 13% lies in the top ten. The specimen sequenced was PBMCs or a T cell subset sorted from them (not recorded which). These receptors all come from an adult woman who had mild COVID-19 (a few samples of this study predate the infection). Cell type and time point are not known.

The chain joins TRBV20-1 to TRBJ1-5, with D perhaps TRBD1 (6 bases). The germline V and J ends were trimmed by 3 bases and 9 bases, with 15 bases remaining between them. CDR1 DFQATT and CDR2 SNEGSKA come from the germline V gene (reference sequence). The CDR3 spans 13 residues. CDR3 residues: CSASSRGAGPQHF. The CDR3 DNA reads as TGCAGTGCTAGTAGCAGGGGTGCCGGGCCCCAGCATTTT.

The V call is TRBV20-1, the J call TRBJ2-5; 7 bases map to TRBD2. The CDR3 contains 14 residues. CDR1 and CDR2 from the germline V gene are DFQATT and SNEGSKA (reference sequence). Trimming cost V 0 bases and J 5 bases; bases outside gene matches: 6. The CDR3 DNA reads TGCAGTGCTAGAGATTCGGGGGGAGGGGAGACCCAGTACTTC. It encodes CSARDSGGGETQYF.

A few counts support this clonotype. The rearrangement links TRBV7-6 to TRBJ2-1; TRBD2 aligns across 7 bases. The CDR3 has 16 amino acids. Germline values: CDR1 SGHVS, CDR2 FNYEAQ. With 2 bases clipped from V and 0 bases from J, the junction kept 4 bases outside the gene matches. CDR3 sequence (DNA): TGTGCCAGCAGCTTAAAGTCTAGCGGCTCCTACAATGAGCAGTTCTTC. It translates to CASSLKSSGSYNEQFF.